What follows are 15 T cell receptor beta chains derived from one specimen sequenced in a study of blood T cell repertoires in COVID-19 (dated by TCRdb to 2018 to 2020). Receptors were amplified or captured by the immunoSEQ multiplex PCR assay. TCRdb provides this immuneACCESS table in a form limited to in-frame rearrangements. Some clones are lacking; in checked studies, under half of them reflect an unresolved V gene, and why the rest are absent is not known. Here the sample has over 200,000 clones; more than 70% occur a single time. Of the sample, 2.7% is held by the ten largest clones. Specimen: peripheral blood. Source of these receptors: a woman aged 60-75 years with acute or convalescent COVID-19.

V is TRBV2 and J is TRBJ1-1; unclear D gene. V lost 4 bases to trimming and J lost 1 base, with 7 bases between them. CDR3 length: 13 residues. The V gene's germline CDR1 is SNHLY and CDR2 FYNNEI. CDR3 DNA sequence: TGTGCCAGCAGTGTTCTACCGAACACTGAAGCTTTCTTT. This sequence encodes CASSVLPNTEAFF.

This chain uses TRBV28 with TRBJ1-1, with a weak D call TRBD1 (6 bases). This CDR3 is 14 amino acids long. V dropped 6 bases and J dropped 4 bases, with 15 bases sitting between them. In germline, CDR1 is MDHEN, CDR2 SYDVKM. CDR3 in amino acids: CASSQLNRVTEAFF. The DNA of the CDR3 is TGTGCCAGCAGCCAATTAAACAGGGTCACTGAAGCTTTCTTT.

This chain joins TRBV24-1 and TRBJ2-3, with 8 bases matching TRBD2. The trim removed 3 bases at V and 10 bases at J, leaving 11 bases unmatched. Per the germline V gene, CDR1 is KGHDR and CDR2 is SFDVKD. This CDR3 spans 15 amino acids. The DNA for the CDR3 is TGTGCCACCAGTGATACAACGGGGGGGCGGGGCCCGCAGTATTTT. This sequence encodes CATSDTTGGRGPQYF.

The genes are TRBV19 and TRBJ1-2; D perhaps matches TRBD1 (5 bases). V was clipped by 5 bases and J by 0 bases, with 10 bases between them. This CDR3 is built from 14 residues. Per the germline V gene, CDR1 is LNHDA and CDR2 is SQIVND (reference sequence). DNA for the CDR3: TGTGCCAGTAGTCCAGACAGAACTAACTATGGCTACACCTTC. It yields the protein CASSPDRTNYGYTF.

This chain's CDR3 is CASSLRAGQNTGELFF. CDR3 nucleotide sequence: TGTGCCAGCAGCTTACGAGCGGGGCAGAACACCGGGGAGCTGTTTTTT. The chain has TRBV14 and TRBJ2-2, with TRBD2 matching 7 bases. Trimming at V came to 5 bases and at J to 1 base, leaving 7 bases not matched to a gene. Germline V CDR1 and CDR2: SGHDN, FVKESK. The CDR3 runs to 16 residues.

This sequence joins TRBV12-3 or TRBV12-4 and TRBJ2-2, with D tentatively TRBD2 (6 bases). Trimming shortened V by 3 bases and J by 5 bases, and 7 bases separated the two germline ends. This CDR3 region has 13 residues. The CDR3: CASSLAGTGELFF. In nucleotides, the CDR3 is TGTGCCAGCAGTTTGGCGGGAACCGGGGAGCTGTTTTTT.

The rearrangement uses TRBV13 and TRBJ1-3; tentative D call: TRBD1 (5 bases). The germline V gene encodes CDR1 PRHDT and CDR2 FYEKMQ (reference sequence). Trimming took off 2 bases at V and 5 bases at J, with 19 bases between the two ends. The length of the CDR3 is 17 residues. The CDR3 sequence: CASSLTPRRGQRNTIYF. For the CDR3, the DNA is TGTGCCAGCAGCTTAACCCCCCGGAGGGGCCAGCGAAACACCATATATTTT. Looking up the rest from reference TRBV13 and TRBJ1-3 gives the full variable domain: AAGVIQSPRHLIKEKRETATLKCYPIPRHDTVYWYQQGPGQDPQFLISFYEKMQSDKGSIPDRFSAQQFSDYHSELNMSSLELGDSALYFCASSLTPRRGQRNTIYFGEGSWLTVV.

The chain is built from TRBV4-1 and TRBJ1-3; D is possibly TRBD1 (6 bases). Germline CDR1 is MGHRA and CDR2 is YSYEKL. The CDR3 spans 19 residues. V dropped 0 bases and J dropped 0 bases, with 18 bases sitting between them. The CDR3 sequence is CASSQDMDRAPYSGNTIYF. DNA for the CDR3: TGCGCCAGCAGCCAAGATATGGACAGAGCGCCCTACTCTGGAAACACCATATATTTT.

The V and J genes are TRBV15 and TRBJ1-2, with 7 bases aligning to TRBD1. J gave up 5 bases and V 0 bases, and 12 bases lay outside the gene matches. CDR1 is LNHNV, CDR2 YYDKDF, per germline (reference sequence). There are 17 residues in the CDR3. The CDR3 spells CATSRDGRQGGLYGYTF. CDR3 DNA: TGTGCCACCAGCAGAGACGGACGACAGGGAGGCCTTTATGGCTACACCTTC.

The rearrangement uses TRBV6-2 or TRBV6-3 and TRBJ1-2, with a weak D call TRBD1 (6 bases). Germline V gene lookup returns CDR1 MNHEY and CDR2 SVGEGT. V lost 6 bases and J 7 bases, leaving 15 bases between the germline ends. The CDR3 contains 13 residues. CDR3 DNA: TGTGCCAGCAGACCTAATGACAGGAGTGGCTACACCTTC. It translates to CASRPNDRSGYTF.

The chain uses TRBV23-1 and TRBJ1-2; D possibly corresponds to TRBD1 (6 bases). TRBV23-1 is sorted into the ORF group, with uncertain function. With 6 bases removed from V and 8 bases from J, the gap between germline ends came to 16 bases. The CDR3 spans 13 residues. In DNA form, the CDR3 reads TGCGCCAGCAGAACCAGGGGTTTACGGGGCTACACCTTC. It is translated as CASRTRGLRGYTF.

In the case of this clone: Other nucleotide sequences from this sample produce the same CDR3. The CDR3 DNA sequence: TGTGCCAGCAGCCTATACAATGAGCAGTTCTTC. Amino acids: CASSLYNEQFF. V is TRBV2 and J is TRBJ2-1; D call uncertain. V was shortened by 6 bases and J by 4 bases, with 4 bases between the two germline ends. The germline V gene has CDR1 SNHLY and CDR2 FYNNEI. There are 11 residues in the CDR3.

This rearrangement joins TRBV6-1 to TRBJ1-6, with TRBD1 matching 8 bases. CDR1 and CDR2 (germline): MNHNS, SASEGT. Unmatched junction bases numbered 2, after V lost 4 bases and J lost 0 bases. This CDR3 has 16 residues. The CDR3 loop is CASSGTGNSYNSPLHF. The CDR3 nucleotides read TGTGCCAGCAGTGGGACAGGGAACTCCTATAATTCACCCCTCCACTTT.

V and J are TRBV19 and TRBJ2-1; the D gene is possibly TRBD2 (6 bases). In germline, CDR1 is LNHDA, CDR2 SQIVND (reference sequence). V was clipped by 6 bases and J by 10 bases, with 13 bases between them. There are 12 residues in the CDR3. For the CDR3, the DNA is TGTGCCAGTAGCCCGGGGGTTAGCGAGCAGTTCTTC. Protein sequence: CASSPGVSEQFF.

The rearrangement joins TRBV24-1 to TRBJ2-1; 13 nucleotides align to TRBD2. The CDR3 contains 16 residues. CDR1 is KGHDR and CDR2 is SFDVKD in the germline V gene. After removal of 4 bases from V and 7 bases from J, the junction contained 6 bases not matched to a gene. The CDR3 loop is CATSETSGRARNEQFF. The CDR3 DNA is TGTGCCACCAGTGAAACTAGCGGGAGGGCCCGGAATGAGCAGTTCTTC.